What follows are 20 T cell receptor beta chains derived from one specimen sequenced in a study of CD8+ T cells in alopecia areata (dated by TCRdb to 2017 to 2018). Libraries were built with the immunoSEQ multiplex PCR assay. RNA was extracted from all samples and reverse transcribed into cDNA as template for TCR sequencing. Sourced from immuneACCESS, this table was stored by TCRdb with only in-frame sequences that have V and J called. A share of the clones is absent; for the studies checked, an unresolved V gene accounts for under half, and the remainder has no known explanation. Present in this sample are under 300,000 clones, approximately 60% of which were seen just once. About 0.88% of the sample belongs to the ten largest clones. The treatment or condition label, read with the paper, signifies: oral pan-JAK inhibitor, 5-10 mg twice daily. The material was CD4+ T cells sorted from blood, obtained around week 52, from a patient treated with tofacitinib. The source of these receptors is a human donor with alopecia areata.

V and J are TRBV14 and TRBJ1-1; D uncertain. Germline CDR1 and CDR2: SGHDN and FVKESK. V lost 1 base, J lost 7 bases, and 4 bases lay in between. The CDR3 is 11 amino acids. The CDR3 DNA reads as TGTGCCAGCAGCCAAGCGGATGAAGCTTTCTTT. Its translation is CASSQADEAFF.

In this sample, this clone turned up once. This sequence joins TRBV30 and TRBJ2-6, with 7 bases identical to TRBD1. Germline V gene sequence: CDR1 GTSNPN, CDR2 SVGIG (reference sequence). Losses at the gene ends were 5 bases for V and 2 bases for J; bases not matched to a gene: 6. The CDR3 runs to 15 residues. CDR3 DNA: TGTGCCTGGGATCCTGGGACAGCTGGGGCCAACGTCCTGACTTTC. Protein: CAWDPGTAGANVLTF.

This clone has only one observation. This chain's CDR3 is CATSRGQTGGNSPLHF. CDR3 in DNA: TGTGCCACCAGCAGAGGCCAGACAGGGGGGAATTCACCCCTCCACTTT. This chain connects TRBV15 to TRBJ1-6, with TRBD1 identical over 9 bases. The CDR3 has 16 amino acids. J lost 7 bases, V lost 1 base, and 5 bases had no gene match. Germline V gene data show CDR1 as LNHNV and CDR2 as YYDKDF (reference sequence).

The table lists this clone with a few counts. J is TRBJ1-6 and V is TRBV2; D unclear. Germline V CDR1 and CDR2: SNHLY, FYNNEI. This CDR3 contains 12 residues. Trimming pared 3 bases from V and 5 bases from J, leaving 2 bases between. CDR3 coding DNA: TGTGCCAGCAGTGATGATAATTCACCCCTCCACTTT. Its translation: CASSDDNSPLHF.

In its sample, this clone was seen a few times. As DNA, the CDR3 is TGCAGCGTTGCCCGGACAGACACCGGGGAGCTGTTTTTT. Translated, it gives CSVARTDTGELFF. The chain links TRBV29-1 to TRBJ2-2; TRBD1 might be the D (6 bases). CDR1 and CDR2 from the germline V gene are SQVTM and ANQGSEA. The CDR3 totals 13 residues. Trimming shortened V by 4 bases and J by 3 bases, and 9 bases separated the two germline ends.

The V gene is TRBV6-6, the J gene TRBJ2-3; no reliable D call. This CDR3 region has 14 residues. Deletions cut 6 bases from V and 2 bases from J, with 12 bases between. Germline CDR1 reads MNHNY; CDR2 reads SVGAGI (reference sequence). The CDR3: CASRHSANTDTQYF. CDR3 DNA: TGTGCCAGCAGGCACTCCGCAAACACAGATACGCAGTATTTT.

V usage is TRBV30 and J usage is TRBJ2-7, with TRBD2 matching over 9 bases. From germline, CDR1 is GTSNPN and CDR2 SVGIG (reference sequence). The CDR3 has 14 amino acids. Trimming cost V 0 bases and J 2 bases; bases outside gene matches: 2. The CDR3 DNA follows: TGTGCCTGGAGTGTGTCTAGCGGGGCCTACGAGCAGTACTTC. It is translated as CAWSVSSGAYEQYF.

This clone has just a few counts. The junction shows a germline mismatch at one end, possibly a read error. This chain joins TRBV11-2 and TRBJ2-5; tentative D call: TRBD2 (6 bases). The length of the CDR3 is 13 residues. Germline values: CDR1 SGHAT, CDR2 FQNNGV. CDR3 amino acids: CASSSGDQQTQYF. The CDR3 region has the DNA TGTGCCAGCAGCTCGGGGGACCAACAGACCCAGTACTTC.

The V gene is TRBV15, the J gene TRBJ2-2; D not certain. The CDR3 totals 14 residues. Between the trimmed V and J ends, which lost 9 bases and 6 bases, there was a span of 17 bases. The germline V gene has CDR1 LNHNV and CDR2 YYDKDF (reference sequence). This CDR3 reads CATTPKTQAGELFF. The CDR3 coding sequence is TGTGCCACGACACCAAAAACTCAAGCCGGGGAGCTGTTTTTT.

The chain has TRBV29-1 and TRBJ1-2; 8 bases align to TRBD1. The V gene's germline CDR1 is SQVTM and CDR2 ANQGSEA. There are 11 residues in the CDR3. The V segment lost 4 bases and the J segment 6 bases; nucleotides outside the gene matches: 1. CDR3 residues: CSVGDRNGYTF. CDR3 DNA sequence: TGCAGCGTTGGGGACAGGAATGGCTACACCTTC.

DNA of the CDR3: TGTGCCTGGGACTTCCGGGACAGTGATGGCTACACCTTC. The encoded protein is CAWDFRDSDGYTF. The chain uses TRBV30 and TRBJ1-2; 7 nucleotides match TRBD1. The germline V gene has CDR1 GTSNPN and CDR2 SVGIG (reference sequence). This CDR3 contains 13 residues. V lost 5 bases to trimming and J lost 6 bases; unmatched junction nucleotides: 9.

This clone was counted a few times. The CDR3 loop reads CASSLTGTGNTIYF. The CDR3 nucleotides read TGCGCCAGCAGCCTGACAGGGACTGGAAACACCATATATTTT. The chain joins TRBV5-1 to TRBJ1-3; TRBD1 matches 7 bases. The J segment lost 2 bases and the V segment lost 4 bases, leaving 3 bases of the junction unmatched. Germline V gene sequence: CDR1 SGHRS, CDR2 YFSETQ. The CDR3 loop spans 14 amino acids. Looking up the rest from reference TRBV5-1 and TRBJ1-3 gives the full variable domain: KAGVTQTPRYLIKTRGQQVTLSCSPISGHRSVSWYQQTPGQGLQFLFEYFSETQRNKGNFPGRFSGRQFSNSRSEMNVSTLELGDSALYLCASSLTGTGNTIYFGEGSWLTVV.

J is TRBJ2-1 and V is TRBV7-2; 7 bases map to TRBD1. Germline CDR1 is SGHTA and CDR2 is FQGNSA. V shed 4 bases, J shed 6 bases, and the junction held 9 bases outside the gene matches. This CDR3 spans 15 amino acids. The DNA for the CDR3 is TGTGCCAGCAGCTCGCCACAGGGGTTTGGCAATGAGCAGTTCTTC. Translating it yields CASSSPQGFGNEQFF.

In its sample, this clone was seen once. The V call is TRBV6-5, the J call TRBJ1-3; D gene ambiguous. With 6 bases removed from V and 4 bases from J, the gap between germline ends came to 13 bases. The CDR3 loop spans 14 amino acids. Germline loops: CDR1 MNHEY, CDR2 SVGAGI. The CDR3 loop is CASSPVGHGNTIYF. In nucleotides, the CDR3 is TGTGCCAGCAGCCCTGTTGGGCACGGAAACACCATATATTTT.

In this sample, this clone is medium-sized. The chain joins TRBV9 to TRBJ1-2; 8 bases map to TRBD1. The CDR3 runs to 13 residues. Germline loops: CDR1 SGDLS, CDR2 YYNGEE. V gave up 3 bases and J gave up 8 bases; unmatched junction bases: 6. This CDR3 is CASSARDRTGYTF. CDR3 bases: TGTGCCAGCAGCGCACGGGACAGGACGGGCTACACCTTC.

The table lists this clone with a few counts. The chain has TRBV6-1 and TRBJ1-1, with 11 bases that match TRBD1. The V and J ends lost 4 bases and 2 bases, in that order; junction bases with no gene match: 3. The CDR3 contains 15 residues. Germline V gene sequence: CDR1 MNHNS, CDR2 SASEGT. CDR3 loop: CASSVRTGGNTEAFF. The CDR3 DNA reads TGTGCCAGCAGTGTAAGGACAGGGGGCAACACTGAAGCTTTCTTT.

The V and J genes are TRBV7-9 and TRBJ2-1; no firm D call. The CDR3 runs 11 residues. The V gene lost 5 bases and the J gene lost 9 bases, with 8 bases spanning the gap. Per the germline V gene, CDR1 is SEHNR and CDR2 is FQNEAQ (reference sequence). The CDR3 nucleotides read TGTGCCAGCAGCATGACAAGTGAGCAGTTCTTC. Protein sequence: CASSMTSEQFF. Looking up the rest from reference TRBV7-9 and TRBJ2-1 gives the full variable domain: DTGVSQNPRHKITKRGQNVTFRCDPISEHNRLYWYRQTLGQGPEFLTYFQNEAQLEKSRLLSDRFSAERPKGSFSTLEIQRTEQGDSAMYLCASSMTSEQFFGPGTRLTVL.

J is TRBJ2-3 and V is TRBV7-8; D tentatively fits TRBD1 or TRBD2 (5 bases each). The CDR3 has 14 residues. In germline, CDR1 is SGHVS, CDR2 FQNEAQ. V lost 3 bases to trimming and J lost 2 bases, with 9 bases between them. CDR3 protein: CASSLGVNTDTQYF. DNA for the CDR3: TGTGCCAGCAGCTTGGGGGTGAACACAGATACGCAGTATTTT.

The V gene is TRBV7-2, the J gene TRBJ2-5, with D possibly being TRBD2 (6 bases). With 5 bases removed from V and 7 bases from J, the gap between germline ends came to 8 bases. Germline V gene data show CDR1 as SGHTA and CDR2 as FQGNSA. This CDR3 has 11 amino acids. The CDR3 loop is CASSEGGTQYF. The CDR3 DNA is TGTGCCAGCAGCGAGGGAGGGACCCAGTACTTC.

J is TRBJ1-2 and V is TRBV18; TRBD1 matches 7 bases. Germline V lookup: CDR1 KGHSH, CDR2 LQKENI. V lost 3 bases, J lost 4 bases, and 11 bases stayed unmatched. The CDR3 length is 16 residues. In DNA form, the CDR3 reads TGTGCCAGCTCACCCCAACAGGGGAAACAGGGCTATGGCTACACCTTC. Its protein is CASSPQQGKQGYGYTF.